Listed here are 9 T cell receptor beta chains from one sample, sequenced in a study of human T cells and chemical hapten exposure. Time point described: pre-sensitization, week 0. Treatment given: therapeutic diphenylcyclopropenone sensitization with weekly scalp DPC. TCRdb redid the calling of the RACE reads with MiXCR, one entry per CDR3 protein. The sample shows tens of thousands of distinct CDR3 sequences, approximately 9.8% of them seen only once. The sequencing used whole blood, collected in connection with sensitization to the hapten diphenylcyclopropenone (DPC). The source is a woman in her 40s with alopecia areata. Some clones in this sample may be carry-over from other donors' samples.

This clonotype appeared a few times. This chain uses TRBV20-1 with TRBJ2-7, with 11 bases fitting TRBD1. Germline lookup yields CDR1 DFQATT and CDR2 SNEGSKA (reference sequence). The V segment lost 6 bases and the J segment 2 bases; nucleotides outside the gene matches: 6. This CDR3 comprises 14 residues. The CDR3 loop reads CSAHRTGGAYEQYF. CDR3 in DNA: TGCAGTGCCCACCGGACAGGGGGCGCCTACGAGCAGTACTTC.

A note on this clonotype: At one of its ends the junction is not consistent with the germline gene, which may arise from a read error. The chain couples TRBV5-1 to TRBJ2-1, with TRBD2 matching over 7 bases. The CDR3 runs to 15 residues. Looked up from germline, CDR1 is SGHRS and CDR2 is YFSETQ. The CDR3 region is CASSLGGGSYDEQFF. DNA for the CDR3: TGCGCCAGCAGCTTGGGCGGGGGTTCCTACGATGAGCAGTTCTTC.

This clonotype was counted only a few times. The chain couples TRBV2 to TRBJ1-1; 7 bases map to TRBD1. V trimming: 10 bases; J trimming: 6 bases; junction bases outside the gene matches: 8. The CDR3 loop spans 12 amino acids. In germline, CDR1 is SNHLY, CDR2 FYNNEI. The CDR3 is CATQTGDAEAFF. CDR3 DNA sequence: TGTGCCACCCAAACAGGGGATGCTGAAGCTTTCTTT.

The V gene is TRBV5-1, the J gene TRBJ1-1, with D uncertain. Germline V gene sequence: CDR1 SGHRS, CDR2 YFSETQ. The CDR3 spans 13 residues. V lost 2 bases and J lost 7, with 12 bases in between. As DNA, the CDR3 is TGCGCCAGCAGCTTACTGGACGGATTTGAAGCTTTCTTT. This sequence encodes CASSLLDGFEAFF.

This clonotype came up a few times. The chain joins TRBV6-2 or TRBV6-3 to TRBJ2-3, with a possible D match to TRBD2 (5 bases). The V end was cut by 6 bases, the J end by 1 base, with 17 bases between. CDR3 length: 16 residues. Germline CDR1 is MNHEY and CDR2 is SVGEGT. The CDR3 sequence is CASSHLAGRGTDTQYF. Here the CDR3 DNA reads TGTGCCAGCAGCCACCTCGCCGGGCGGGGCACAGATACGCAGTATTTT.

The V gene is TRBV3-1, the J gene TRBJ1-4, with 9 positions matching TRBD1. Germline trimming cut 4 bases from V and 8 bases from J; bases unmatched to any gene: 2. CDR3 length equals 13 residues. Germline CDR1 reads LGHDT; CDR2 reads YNNKEL (reference sequence). CDR3 region: CASSLGQGEKLFF. The CDR3 DNA is TGTGCCAGCAGCCTCGGACAGGGGGAAAAACTGTTTTTT. The variable domain in full, with the rest retrieved from reference TRBV3-1 and TRBJ1-4, is DTAVSQTPKYLVTQMGNDKSIKCEQNLGHDTMYWYKQDSKKFLKIMFSYNNKELIINETVPNRFSPKSPDKAHLNLHINSLELGDSAVYFCASSLGQGEKLFFGSGTQLSVL.

This clonotype was counted at least ten times. This chain connects TRBV12-3 or TRBV12-4 to TRBJ1-4; D is possibly TRBD1 (5 bases). V lost 6 bases and J 3 bases, leaving 11 bases between the germline ends. The length of the CDR3 is 14 residues. Here the CDR3 DNA reads TGTGCCAGCAGAGACCGGGACCCTAATGAAAAACTGTTTTTT. It encodes CASRDRDPNEKLFF.

The V call is TRBV15, the J call TRBJ1-4; D may be TRBD1 (5 bases). CDR3 size: 13 residues. From germline, CDR1 is LNHNV and CDR2 YYDKDF (reference sequence). V lost 5 bases and J 6 bases, leaving 10 bases between the germline ends. The CDR3 loop is CATSRQRYEKLFF. The CDR3, as DNA: TGTGCCACCAGCCGACAGCGGTATGAAAAACTGTTTTTT.

The chain recombines TRBV12-3 or TRBV12-4 with TRBJ2-3, with 8 nucleotides matching TRBD1. There are 16 residues in the CDR3. The trim removed 3 bases at V and 1 base at J, leaving 6 bases unmatched. Here the CDR3 DNA reads TGTGCCAGCAGTTTCCAGGGGGCCGTAGGCACAGATACGCAGTATTTT. Translated: CASSFQGAVGTDTQYF.